These T cell receptor beta chains were read from a single sample in a study of a mutant IDH1 vaccine in newly diagnosed glioma. Libraries were prepared by immunoSEQ multiplex PCR; TCRdb keeps only in-frame clonotypes and omits some of them. The repertoire has about 64,000 clones, about four fifths of them found once; the top ten carry about 9.4%. The antigens of these receptors remain unknown. The input for sequencing was PBMCs, taken from a glioma patient whose treatment included an IDH1 peptide vaccine. These receptor sequences come from a woman aged 45-60 years with glioma. Both conserved end residues are part of each CDR3. Each record gives: J gene, clone size, D gene, V gene, CDR3 DNA, CDR3 protein. The D gene is left open where the match is weak. Clone size is given for some rows only: seen once, a few or many times, or a class if the clone is expanded.

J: TRBJ2-7; size: .; D: .; V: TRBV7-2; DNA: TGTGCCAGCAGCTGGGGACTGTCCTACGAGCAGTACTTC; CDR3: CASSWGLSYEQYF
J: TRBJ1-6; size: .; D: TRBD1; V: TRBV18; DNA: TGTGCCAGCTCACAAATGGGACAGGGGGATTCACCCCTCCACTTT; CDR3: CASSQMGQGDSPLHF
J: TRBJ1-5; size: .; D: .; V: TRBV28; DNA: TGTGCCAGCAGGCTGCCTGGACGGGGCTGGAATCAGCCCCAGCATTTT; CDR3: CASRLPGRGWNQPQHF
J: TRBJ2-5; size: .; D: .; V: TRBV5-6; DNA: TGTGCCAGCAGCTTGGCCGGGGTAGAAGAGACCCAGTACTTC; CDR3: CASSLAGVEETQYF
J: TRBJ1-3; size: few; D: TRBD1; V: TRBV9; DNA: TGTGCCAGCAGCGTCACAGGGGTCTCTGGAAACACCATATATTTT; CDR3: CASSVTGVSGNTIYF
J: TRBJ2-5; size: .; D: TRBD2; V: TRBV7-2; DNA: TGTGCCAGCAGCTTTTGGACTAGCGGGGGGGAAGAGACCCAGTACTTC; CDR3: CASSFWTSGGEETQYF
J: TRBJ2-2; size: .; D: .; V: TRBV2; DNA: TGTGCCAGCAGTTCAGGGACTTTCACCGGGGAGCTGTTTTTT; CDR3: CASSSGTFTGELFF
J: TRBJ2-1; size: .; D: TRBD2; V: TRBV5-1; DNA: TGCGCCAGCAATGATAAGTCTAGCGGTTCTTTGGGTGAGCAGTTCTTC; CDR3: CASNDKSSGSLGEQFF
J: TRBJ1-3; size: .; D: .; V: TRBV30; DNA: TGTGCCTGGACAGGGCGGGCTTATGGAAACACCATATATTTT; CDR3: CAWTGRAYGNTIYF
J: TRBJ2-1; size: few; D: .; V: TRBV5-4; DNA: TGTGCCAGCAGCCTCGGACAAGGCAATGAGCAGTTCTTC; CDR3: CASSLGQGNEQFF
J: TRBJ1-1; size: .; D: .; V: TRBV5-6; DNA: TGTGCCAGCAGCTTGGGGACTTTTACTGAAGCTTTCTTT; CDR3: CASSLGTFTEAFF
J: TRBJ2-7; size: .; D: .; V: TRBV7-9; DNA: TGTGCCAGCATTGGAGGGGGCATTCAGGGCGAGCAGTACTTC; CDR3: CASIGGGIQGEQYF
J: TRBJ2-1; size: few; D: .; V: TRBV6-5; DNA: TGTGCCAGCAGCCGCGGTGAGAATGAGCAGTTCTTC; CDR3: CASSRGENEQFF
J: TRBJ1-5; size: .; D: .; V: TRBV11-2; DNA: TGTGCCAGCAGCTTAGGCACGGGACATAGCAATCAGCCCCAGCATTTT; CDR3: CASSLGTGHSNQPQHF
J: TRBJ2-1; size: once; D: TRBD2; V: TRBV13; DNA: TGTGCCAGCAGCTTTGGCCTGACTAGCGGGGGCCGCAATGAGCAGTTCTTC; CDR3: CASSFGLTSGGRNEQFF
J: TRBJ1-6; size: .; D: .; V: TRBV27; DNA: TGTGCCAGCAGCCCCTCCGACAGGATAAGGCGTTCACCCCTCCACTTT; CDR3: CASSPSDRIRRSPLHF
J: TRBJ2-7; size: .; D: .; V: TRBV5-1; DNA: TGCGCCAGCAGCCCCGAAGCCGGCGAGCAGTACTTC; CDR3: CASSPEAGEQYF
J: TRBJ1-2; size: .; D: .; V: TRBV5-4; DNA: TGTGCCAGCAGCCCTGGGCCCACGAGTAACTATGGCTACACCTTC; CDR3: CASSPGPTSNYGYTF
J: TRBJ1-6; size: .; D: .; V: TRBV19; DNA: TGTGCCAGTAGTATAACGCGGAAAACGAATTCACCCCTCCACTTT; CDR3: CASSITRKTNSPLHF
J: TRBJ1-5; size: .; D: .; V: TRBV6-1; DNA: TGTGCCAGCGGGGGGGGGCCCGGGAGCAATCAGCCCCAGCATTTT; CDR3: CASGGGPGSNQPQHF
J: TRBJ1-2; size: .; D: TRBD1; V: TRBV19; DNA: TGTGCCAGTAGATGGAGTAAGGGACAGGGGTTTTATGGCTACACCTTC; CDR3: CASRWSKGQGFYGYTF
J: TRBJ1-1; size: .; D: .; V: TRBV9; DNA: TGTGCCAGCAGCGTGGCCCCACAGATCAACACTGAAGCTTTCTTT; CDR3: CASSVAPQINTEAFF